Each of the 7 T cell receptor beta chains below was sequenced from the same sample in a study of T-cell reconstitution after alpha-beta-depleted transplantation in children. Unique molecular identifiers were incorporated during preparation of the TCRbeta library. TCRdb reprocessed the PCR reads via MiXCR and lists one record per CDR3 protein. The data contain 250,000 or so distinct CDR3 sequences, roughly 8.2% of them singletons. The input for sequencing was PBMCs, mostly from graft donor cells, taken 180 days after TCRalphabeta/CD19-depleted stem cell transplant. These receptors all come from a male patient aged 10 to 17 who had a stem cell transplant for acute lymphoblastic leukemia, so the T cells may come from the graft donor.

This clonotype was seen repeatedly, ten times or more. This chain joins TRBV6-2 or TRBV6-3 and TRBJ2-1; a weak D match, TRBD2 (6 bases). The CDR3 loop spans 14 amino acids. V was trimmed by 2 bases and J by 10 bases, leaving 15 bases between them. CDR1 and CDR2 from the germline V gene are MNHEY and SVGEGT. CDR3 sequence (DNA): TGTGCCAGCAGTTACGGCCCAGGGCGGGACGAGCAGTTCTTC. Residues: CASSYGPGRDEQFF.

The V gene is TRBV3-1, the J gene TRBJ2-2; TRBD2 matches at 12 bases. Per the germline V gene, CDR1 is LGHDT and CDR2 is YNNKEL (reference sequence). CDR3 length: 18 residues. This CDR3 is CTLSQGLAGGPRTGELFF. The DNA for the CDR3 is TGTACCCTCAGCCAGGGGCTAGCGGGAGGGCCGAGGACCGGGGAGCTGTTTTTT.

This clonotype has ten or more counts. The genes are TRBV18 and TRBJ2-7; D gene ambiguous. The germline gives CDR1 KGHSH, CDR2 LQKENI. The ends were cut back, 0 bases at V and 3 bases at J, with 6 bases in the middle. The CDR3 covers 13 residues. The CDR3 DNA follows: TGTGCCAGCTCACCACCAGTTAGCTACGAGCAGTACTTC. Amino acid sequence: CASSPPVSYEQYF. Looking up the rest from reference TRBV18 and TRBJ2-7 gives the full variable domain: NAGVMQNPRHLVRRRGQEARLRCSPMKGHSHVYWYRQLPEEGLKFMVYLQKENIIDESGMPKERFSAEFPKEGPSILRIQQVVRGDSAAYFCASSPPVSYEQYFGPGTRLTVT.

This clonotype was detected ten times or more. V gene TRBV5-1 combines with J gene TRBJ2-7, with D possibly TRBD1 on 5 matching bases. V lost 2 bases and J 5 bases, leaving 14 bases between the germline ends. Germline V lookup: CDR1 SGHRS, CDR2 YFSETQ. The CDR3 loop spans 14 amino acids. CDR3 sequence reads: CASSFEDKVHEQYF. CDR3 sequence (DNA): TGCGCCAGCAGCTTCGAGGACAAAGTTCACGAGCAGTACTTC.

This clonotype was seen repeatedly, ten times or more. The chain carries TRBV2 and TRBJ1-5; the D is unclear. Germline lookup yields CDR1 SNHLY and CDR2 FYNNEI. V dropped 2 bases and J dropped 5 bases, with 10 bases sitting between them. The CDR3 has 14 residues. DNA for the CDR3: TGTGCCAGCAGTGAACTGACCACCCATCAGCCCCAGCATTTT. As protein: CASSELTTHQPQHF.

There are many counts of this clonotype. The genes are TRBV29-1 and TRBJ2-3; D gene uncertain. Trimming shortened V by 8 bases and J by 2 bases, and 14 bases separated the two germline ends. Germline assignment: CDR1 SQVTM and CDR2 ANQGSEA. The CDR3 loop spans 13 amino acids. In nucleotides, the CDR3 is TGCAGCATCTCGCCTGGTCCCACAGATACGCAGTATTTT. The encoded protein is CSISPGPTDTQYF.

As concerns this clonotype: Being one base from a much bigger clone, this may be a read error. The chain has TRBV21-1 and TRBJ2-7; TRBD1, the table's D call, lacks a check against the DNA. TRBV21-1 is a pseudogene locus. The CDR3 totals 17 residues. The CDR3 region has the DNA TGTGCCAGCAGCAAAGTGGAGGGGGCTTCATGTAACGACGAGCAGTACTTC. Translation gives CASSKVEGASCNDEQYF.